This paragraph reports one TCR beta chain. Its antigen is currently unknown. This entry is derived from a study of T cell responses to AZD1222 COVID-19 vaccine. Study results and caveats: The peak T cell response came first, and repertoires were sampled only after it.

CDR1 is LGHDT and CDR2 is YNNKEL in the germline V gene (reference sequence). The V and J ends lost 5 bases and 0 bases respectively, with 10 bases between them. The CDR3 runs to 15 residues. Here immunoSEQ multiplex PCR was the method, and the copy in TCRdb shows in-frame clones only, minus some. The table lists about 120,000 clones, 80% to 90% of them singletons. This TCR was sampled from an adult in good health. V and J are TRBV3-1 (or the pseudogene TRBV3-2) and TRBJ1-4; D is unclear. Here the sequenced sample was peripheral blood, taken on day 0 of MenACWY control vaccination. The CDR3 here is CASSDPGTTNEKLFF. In DNA, the CDR3 is TGTGCCAGCAGCGACCCCGGGACAACTAATGAAAAACTGTTTTTT.